The 9 T cell receptor beta chains below come from one sample, sequenced in a study of cytomegalovirus exposure and HLA in healthy donors. With 60 Vbeta and 13 Jbeta primers, the PCR was carried out. TCRdb's copy holds only in-frame clones and misses some; the assay was immunoSEQ multiplex PCR. This sample carries 50,000 to 70,000 clones, with around 3.6% going to the ten biggest clones. The sample consisted of PBMCs. All receptors derive from a woman between 18 and 29 years old in good health and CMV-seronegative.

The chain is built from TRBV9 and TRBJ2-7; D is ambiguous. The CDR3 is made up of 13 amino acids. Germline loops: CDR1 SGDLS, CDR2 YYNGEE. V dropped 3 bases and J dropped 2 bases, with 9 bases sitting between them. Written as DNA, the CDR3 is TGTGCCAGCAGCGGTACTAACCCCTACGAGCAGTACTTC. This sequence encodes CASSGTNPYEQYF.

The J gene is TRBJ2-7, the V gene TRBV7-2; TRBD2 might be the D (6 bases). The germline gives CDR1 SGHTA, CDR2 FQGNSA. CDR3 size: 14 residues. Trimming removed 2 bases at V and 2 bases at J, with 10 bases between. The CDR3 nucleotides are TGTGCCAGCAGCTTAATAGGAGGGGCCTACGAGCAGTACTTC. Translated: CASSLIGGAYEQYF.

The chain employs TRBV5-1 and TRBJ1-2; unclear D gene. The length of the CDR3 is 12 residues. The germline V gene has CDR1 SGHRS and CDR2 YFSETQ. Between the trimmed V and J ends, which lost 4 bases and 5 bases, there was a span of 9 bases. CDR3 protein: CASSEPTYGYTF. DNA for the CDR3: TGCGCCAGCAGCGAACCGACTTATGGCTACACCTTC.

The chain has TRBV30 and TRBJ1-2, with 8 nucleotides matching TRBD1. V dropped 4 bases and J dropped 1; count of bases not matched to a gene: 5. The CDR3 has 14 residues. Germline CDR1 reads GTSNPN; CDR2 reads SVGIG (reference sequence). CDR3 sequence: CAWNTGGGNYGYTF. For the CDR3, the DNA is TGTGCCTGGAACACAGGGGGAGGTAACTATGGCTACACCTTC.

The rearrangement links TRBV9 to TRBJ2-7, with 10 bases fitting TRBD1. Germline V gene data show CDR1 as SGDLS and CDR2 as YYNGEE. J was trimmed by 3 bases and V by 0 bases; bases with no gene match: 0. CDR3 length equals 14 residues. The CDR3 region has the DNA TGTGCCAGCAGCGTAGGGGACAGGGGCTACGAGCAGTACTTC. Its protein product is CASSVGDRGYEQYF.

The gene calls are TRBV9 and TRBJ2-5; 7 positions match TRBD1. With V trimmed by 3 bases and J by 4 bases, 3 bases remained unmatched. Germline V gives CDR1 SGDLS, CDR2 YYNGEE. The CDR3 is 13 residues long. CDR3 coding DNA: TGTGCCAGCAGCGGGGGACAGTTAGAGACCCAGTACTTC. It codes for CASSGGQLETQYF.

The chain couples TRBV5-1 to TRBJ1-2; D gene uncertain. Trimming pared 4 bases from V and 3 bases from J, leaving 7 bases between. The CDR3 length is 12 residues. CDR1 and CDR2 (germline): SGHRS, YFSETQ. The CDR3 sequence: CASSPDYYGYTF. The CDR3 DNA sequence: TGCGCCAGCAGCCCAGATTACTATGGCTACACCTTC.

V and J are TRBV4-1 and TRBJ2-3, with D maybe TRBD2 (5 bases). Germline CDR1 is MGHRA and CDR2 is YSYEKL. The germline V and J ends were trimmed by 1 base and 6 bases, with 14 bases remaining between them. There are 15 residues in the CDR3. CDR3 amino acids: CASSQVVWRRDTQYF. The CDR3 DNA reads as TGCGCCAGCAGCCAAGTAGTATGGAGGCGGGATACGCAGTATTTT.

The chain joins TRBV10-3 to TRBJ1-2; a possible D gene is TRBD1 (6 bases). V lost 6 bases and J lost 6, with 14 bases in between. Germline V lookup: CDR1 ENHRY, CDR2 SYGVKD. This CDR3 is 13 amino acids long. In DNA, the CDR3 is TGTGCCATCAGAAACAGGGCTGGGAATGGCTACACCTTC. As protein: CAIRNRAGNGYTF.